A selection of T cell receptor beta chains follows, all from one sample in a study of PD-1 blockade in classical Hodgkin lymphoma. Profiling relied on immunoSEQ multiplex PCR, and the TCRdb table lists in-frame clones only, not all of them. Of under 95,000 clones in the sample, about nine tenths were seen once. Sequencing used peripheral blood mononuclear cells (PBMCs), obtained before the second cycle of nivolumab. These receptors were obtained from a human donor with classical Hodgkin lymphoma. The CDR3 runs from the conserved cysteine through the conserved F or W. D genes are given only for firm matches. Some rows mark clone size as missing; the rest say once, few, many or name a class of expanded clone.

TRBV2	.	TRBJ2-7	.	CASSEDTTGAYEQYF	TGTGCCAGCAGTGAAGACACAACGGGAGCCTACGAGCAGTACTTC
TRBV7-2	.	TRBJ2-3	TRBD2	CASSFLTSGIPSNTDTQYF	TGTGCCAGCAGCTTCCTAACTAGCGGGATTCCGTCGAACACAGATACGCAGTATTTT
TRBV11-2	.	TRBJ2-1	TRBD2	CASSTRTRLAGGPPNEQFF	TGTGCCAGCAGCACGCGAACCAGACTAGCGGGAGGGCCCCCCAATGAGCAGTTCTTC
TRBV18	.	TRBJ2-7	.	CASSSRDSHTSGNEQYF	TGTGCCAGCTCATCGAGAGACAGTCATACCTCGGGGAACGAGCAGTACTTC
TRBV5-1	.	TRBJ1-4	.	CASSLFGWTNEKLFF	TGCGCCAGCAGCTTGTTCGGGTGGACTAATGAAAAACTGTTTTTT
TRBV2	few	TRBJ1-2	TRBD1	CASRGLGTGVYGYTF	TGTGCCAGCAGGGGCCTTGGGACAGGGGTATATGGCTACACCTTC
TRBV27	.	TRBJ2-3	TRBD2	CASSSGDLRLAGVVDTQYF	TGTGCCAGCAGTTCTGGTGATCTCAGACTAGCGGGAGTGGTGGATACGCAGTATTTT
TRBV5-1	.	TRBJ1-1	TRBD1	CASSGTGITEAFF	TGCGCCAGCAGCGGGACAGGGATTACTGAAGCTTTCTTT
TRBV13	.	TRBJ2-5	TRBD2	CASSSRLAVQYKKETQYF	TGTGCCAGCAGCTCGAGACTAGCGGTACAATATAAAAAAGAGACCCAGTACTTC
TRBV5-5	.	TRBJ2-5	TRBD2	CASSLPMAGGQETQYF	TGTGCCAGCAGCTTGCCTATGGCGGGGGGACAAGAGACCCAGTACTTC
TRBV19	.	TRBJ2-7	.	CASTPGADLYEQYF	TGTGCCAGTACCCCGGGGGCAGATTTGTACGAGCAGTACTTC
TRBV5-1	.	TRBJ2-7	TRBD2	CASSLSSGGYSIISYEQYF	TGCGCCAGCAGCTTGAGCAGCGGGGGCTACTCCATTATCTCCTACGAGCAGTACTTC
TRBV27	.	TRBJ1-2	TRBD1	CASSLYRGFGYTF	TGTGCCAGCAGTTTATACAGGGGGTTTGGCTACACCTTC
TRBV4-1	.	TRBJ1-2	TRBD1	CASSQPQGGYGYTF	TGCGCCAGCAGCCAACCCCAGGGGGGCTATGGCTACACCTTC
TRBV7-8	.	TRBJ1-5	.	CASSLAGLGPNQPQHF	TGTGCCAGCAGCTTAGCAGGTTTGGGACCCAATCAGCCCCAGCATTTT
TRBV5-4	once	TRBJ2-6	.	CASSLMRGLNSGANVLTF	TGTGCCAGCAGCTTGATGCGGGGGCTAAACTCTGGGGCCAACGTCCTGACTTTC
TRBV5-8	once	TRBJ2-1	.	CASSLSQGKFF	TGTGCCAGCAGCTTGAGTCAGGGGAAGTTCTTC
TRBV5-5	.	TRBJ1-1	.	CASSLLSVMNTEAFF	TGTGCCAGCAGCTTGCTATCTGTAATGAACACTGAAGCTTTCTTT
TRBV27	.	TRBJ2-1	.	CASSPIGEYEQFF	TGTGCCAGCAGTCCCATCGGTGAATATGAGCAGTTCTTC
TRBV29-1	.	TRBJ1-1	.	CSSRTNTEAFF	TGCAGCTCCCGAACAAACACTGAAGCTTTCTTT
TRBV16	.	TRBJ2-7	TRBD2	CASSQGLAEAYEQYF	TGTGCCAGCAGCCAGGGACTAGCGGAAGCTTACGAGCAGTACTTC
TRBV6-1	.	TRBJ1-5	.	CASSEGGNQPQHF	TGTGCCAGCAGTGAAGGGGGAAATCAGCCCCAGCATTTT
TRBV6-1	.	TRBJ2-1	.	CASSEWVGDNNEQFF	TGTGCCAGCAGTGAATGGGTGGGAGACAACAATGAGCAGTTCTTC
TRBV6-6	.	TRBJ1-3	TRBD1	CASSPPGQTRNTIYF	TGTGCCAGCAGCCCCCCGGGACAGACTCGAAACACCATATATTTT